This TCR beta chain was documented in a study of cytomegalovirus exposure and HLA in healthy donors. Points from the study as a whole: Further analysis was carried out later, and it showed several of the most significant clusters appearing linked to common viral pathogens.

The PCR ran on 60 Vbeta and 13 Jbeta primers. The repertoire was sequenced with immunoSEQ multiplex PCR; TCRdb's copy has only in-frame clones and lacks some. The table has 150,000 to 200,000 clones, around 68% seen once; the top ten hold about 2.5%. The V and J ends lost 6 bases and 0 bases, in that order; junction bases with no gene match: 3. Germline assignment: CDR1 SGHVS and CDR2 FNYEAQ. The CDR3 has 15 residues. As concerns this clone: Its specificity is not known.

The specimen was PBMCs. The clonotype comes from a woman aged 40 to 50 in good health and CMV-seropositive. This chain joins TRBV7-6 and TRBJ2-1, with 9 nucleotides matching TRBD2. CDR3 loop: CASRRGGSSYNEQFF. CDR3 bases: TGTGCCAGCAGGCGGGGGGGGAGCTCCTACAATGAGCAGTTCTTC.